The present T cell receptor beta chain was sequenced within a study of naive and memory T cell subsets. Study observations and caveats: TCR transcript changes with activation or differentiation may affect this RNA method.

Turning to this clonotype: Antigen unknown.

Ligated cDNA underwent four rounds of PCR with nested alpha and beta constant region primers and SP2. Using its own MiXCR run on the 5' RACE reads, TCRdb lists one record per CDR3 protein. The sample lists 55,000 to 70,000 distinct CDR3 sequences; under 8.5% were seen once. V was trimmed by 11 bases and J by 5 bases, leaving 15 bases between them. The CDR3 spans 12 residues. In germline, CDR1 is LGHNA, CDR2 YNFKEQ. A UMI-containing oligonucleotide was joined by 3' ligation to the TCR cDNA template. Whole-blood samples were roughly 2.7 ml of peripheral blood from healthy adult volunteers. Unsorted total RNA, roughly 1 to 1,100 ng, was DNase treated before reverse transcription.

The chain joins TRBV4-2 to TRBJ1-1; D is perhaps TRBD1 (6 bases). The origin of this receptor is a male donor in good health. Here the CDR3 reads CAWSVGGTEAFF. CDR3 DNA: TGTGCCTGGAGTGTAGGGGGGACTGAAGCTTTCTTT.